These 13 T cell receptor beta chains came from one sample sequenced in a study of OX40 agonist ivuxolimab in advanced cancers. Profiling relied on immunoSEQ multiplex PCR, and the TCRdb table lists in-frame clones only, not all of them. The sample lists some 60,000 clones; about nine tenths were seen once. The sequencing here drew on CD4+ or CD8+ T cells sorted from blood, taken in a trial of the OX40 agonist ivuxolimab. These receptor sequences come from an adult with an advanced solid tumor such as melanoma, head and neck, liver or kidney cancer.

The chain combines TRBV6-5 with TRBJ2-1; TRBD2 might be the D (5 bases). The germline V gene encodes CDR1 MNHEY and CDR2 SVGAGI. The CDR3 is made up of 16 amino acids. V was clipped by 2 bases and J by 8 bases, with 19 bases between them. The CDR3 loop reads CASSYESGKGGDEQFF. As DNA, the CDR3 is TGTGCCAGCAGTTACGAGTCGGGGAAAGGTGGCGATGAGCAGTTCTTC.

V is TRBV19 and J is TRBJ2-1; unclear D gene. This CDR3 is 15 amino acids long. Trimming stripped 3 bases from V and 0 bases from J, with 9 bases between. Per germline, CDR1 LNHDA and CDR2 SQIVND (reference sequence). The CDR3 spells CASSMDGDSYNEQFF. The DNA of the CDR3 is TGTGCCAGTAGTATGGACGGTGACTCCTACAATGAGCAGTTCTTC.

This clone was picked up one time. This CDR3 reads CASSFGVETQYF. DNA of the CDR3: TGTGCCAGTAGCTTTGGAGTGGAGACCCAGTACTTC. The chain couples TRBV19 to TRBJ2-5; D unresolved. This CDR3 is built from 12 residues. The germline CDR1 and CDR2 sequences are LNHDA and SQIVND (reference sequence). V shed 6 bases and J shed 5 bases, with 10 bases lying between them.

The rearrangement uses TRBV2 and TRBJ1-1; 10 bases fit TRBD1. The trim removed 5 bases at V and 0 bases at J, leaving 12 bases unmatched. Germline values: CDR1 SNHLY, CDR2 FYNNEI. This CDR3 is built from 18 residues. In nucleotides, the CDR3 is TGTGCCAGCAGTATAAACCGGGACAGGGGTGGAATGAACACTGAAGCTTTCTTT. Its protein product is CASSINRDRGGMNTEAFF.

This clone was seen only once. This chain links TRBV5-4 with TRBJ2-7; a possible D gene is TRBD1 (6 bases). The CDR3 has 15 residues. Germline V CDR1 and CDR2: SGHNT, YYREEE (reference sequence). Trimming pared 4 bases from V and 2 bases from J, leaving 16 bases between. The CDR3 protein is CASSAGTPGAYEQYF. The CDR3 nucleotides are TGTGCCAGCAGCGCCGGGACACCCGGGGCCTACGAGCAGTACTTC.

V gene TRBV14 combines with J gene TRBJ2-3, with D possibly being TRBD1 or TRBD2 (5 bases each). The CDR3 covers 16 residues. V was shortened by 4 bases and J by 6 bases, with 20 bases between the two germline ends. In germline, CDR1 is SGHDN, CDR2 FVKESK. DNA of the CDR3: TGTGCCAGCAGCCCCCAGGGCGGGCCTACCCCTGATACGCAGTATTTT. Translated, it gives CASSPQGGPTPDTQYF.

This chain links TRBV7-2 with TRBJ1-6; D possibly corresponds to TRBD1 (6 bases). Germline V gene data show CDR1 as SGHTA and CDR2 as FQGNSA. This CDR3 is built from 13 residues. The V end was cut by 11 bases, the J end by 10 bases, with 18 bases between. The CDR3 loop is CACRETGLSPLHF. The DNA of the CDR3 is TGTGCCTGTCGAGAGACAGGACTCTCACCCCTCCACTTT.

The chain combines TRBV6-6 with TRBJ1-1; D is unclear. V was pared by 7 bases and J by 4 bases, with 10 bases between. The CDR3 spans 12 residues. Germline V gene lookup returns CDR1 MNHNY and CDR2 SVGAGI (reference sequence). The CDR3 region is CASTQVTTEAFF. The CDR3 DNA reads as TGTGCCAGCACTCAGGTTACCACTGAAGCTTTCTTT.

The J gene is TRBJ1-2, the V gene TRBV7-9; possibly TRBD1 for D (5 bases). Trimming took off 1 base at V and 4 bases at J, with 10 bases between the two ends. Germline V CDR1 and CDR2: SEHNR, FQNEAQ (reference sequence). CDR3 size: 14 residues. DNA of the CDR3: TGTGCCAGCAGCTTAGACGGACACAGCTATGGCTACACCTTC. Amino acid sequence: CASSLDGHSYGYTF.

The V gene is TRBV19, the J gene TRBJ2-2; D ambiguous. Germline V lookup: CDR1 LNHDA, CDR2 SQIVND (reference sequence). The CDR3 spans 16 residues. Trimming removed 3 bases at V and 0 bases at J, with 11 bases between. CDR3 bases: TGTGCCAGTAGTATTGGGTGGGGATCGAACACCGGGGAGCTGTTTTTT. Amino acid sequence: CASSIGWGSNTGELFF.

The rearrangement links TRBV28 to TRBJ2-3, with 10 bases aligning to TRBD2. Germline CDR1 reads MDHEN; CDR2 reads SYDVKM. V was clipped by 2 bases and J by 3 bases; unmatched bases: 8. The CDR3 spans 17 residues. CDR3 nucleotide sequence: TGTGCCAGCAGTTTAATTAGCGGGGGGATAAGAACAGATACGCAGTATTTT. Translating gives CASSLISGGIRTDTQYF.

The chain is built from TRBV29-1 and TRBJ2-3; D might be TRBD2 (5 bases). CDR3 length: 13 residues. The V end was cut by 6 bases, the J end by 5 bases, with 15 bases between. The germline gives CDR1 SQVTM, CDR2 ANQGSEA. The chain's CDR3 is CSVASSKRDTQYF. In nucleotides, the CDR3 is TGCAGCGTGGCGTCTAGCAAGAGAGATACGCAGTATTTT.

As to this clone: At one boundary the junction diverges from the germline segment, which might be a read error. Other DNA sequences from this sample encode an identical CDR3 as well. This chain uses TRBV7-3 with TRBJ1-1; TRBD1 is a possible D gene (5 bases). Germline CDR1 is SGHTA and CDR2 is FQGTGA. The CDR3 is 14 residues long. CDR3 in DNA: TGTGCCAGCAGCGCCCAGGGAACGAACACTGAGGCTTTCTTT. Protein product: CASSAQGTNTEAFF. Full variable domain (rest looked up from reference TRBV7-3 and TRBJ1-1): GAGVSQTPSNKVTEKGKYVELRCDPISGHTALYWYRQSLGQGPEFLIYFQGTGAADDSGLPNDRFFAVRPEGSVSTLKIQRTERGDSAVYLCASSAQGTNTEAFFGQGTRLTVV.